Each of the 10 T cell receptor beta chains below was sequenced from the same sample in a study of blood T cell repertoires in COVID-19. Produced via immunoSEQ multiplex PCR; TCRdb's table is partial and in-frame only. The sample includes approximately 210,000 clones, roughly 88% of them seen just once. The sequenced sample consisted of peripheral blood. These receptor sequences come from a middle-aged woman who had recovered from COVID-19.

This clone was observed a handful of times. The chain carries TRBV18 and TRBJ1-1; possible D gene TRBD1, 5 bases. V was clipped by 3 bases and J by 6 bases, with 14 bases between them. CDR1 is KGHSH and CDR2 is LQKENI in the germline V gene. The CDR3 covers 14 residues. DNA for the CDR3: TGTGCCAGCTCACCGACAGCCGACACGGCTGAAGCTTTCTTT. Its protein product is CASSPTADTAEAFF.

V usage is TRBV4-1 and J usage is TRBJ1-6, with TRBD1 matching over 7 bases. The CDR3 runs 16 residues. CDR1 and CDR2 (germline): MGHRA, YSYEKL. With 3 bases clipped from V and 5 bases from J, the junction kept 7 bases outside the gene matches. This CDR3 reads CASSQGGQAHNSPLHF. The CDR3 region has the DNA TGCGCCAGCAGCCAGGGCGGACAGGCGCATAATTCACCCCTCCACTTT.

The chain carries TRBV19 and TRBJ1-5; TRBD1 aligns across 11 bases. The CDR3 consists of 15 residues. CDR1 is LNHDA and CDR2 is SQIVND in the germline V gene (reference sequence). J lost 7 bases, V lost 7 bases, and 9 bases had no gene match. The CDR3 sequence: CASTDGTGGGQPQHF. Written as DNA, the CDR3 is TGTGCCAGTACCGACGGGACAGGGGGTGGACAGCCCCAGCATTTT. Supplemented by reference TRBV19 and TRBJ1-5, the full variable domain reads DGGITQSPKYLFRKEGQNVTLSCEQNLNHDAMYWYRQDPGQGLRLIYYSQIVNDFQKGDIAEGYSVSREKKESFPLTVTSAQKNPTAFYLCASTDGTGGGQPQHFGDGTRLSIL.

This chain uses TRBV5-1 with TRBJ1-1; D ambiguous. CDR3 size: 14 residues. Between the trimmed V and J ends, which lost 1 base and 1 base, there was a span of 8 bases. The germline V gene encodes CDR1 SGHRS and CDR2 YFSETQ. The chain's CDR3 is CASSLSLKNTEAFF. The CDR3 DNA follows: TGCGCCAGCAGCTTGTCACTCAAGAACACTGAAGCTTTCTTT.

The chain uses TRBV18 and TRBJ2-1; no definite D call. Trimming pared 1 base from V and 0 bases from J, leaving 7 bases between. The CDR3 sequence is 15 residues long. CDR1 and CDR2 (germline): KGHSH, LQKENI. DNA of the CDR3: TGTGCCAGCTCACCACAGGAGAGCTCCTACAATGAGCAGTTCTTC. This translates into CASSPQESSYNEQFF. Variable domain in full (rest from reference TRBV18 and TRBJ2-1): NAGVMQNPRHLVRRRGQEARLRCSPMKGHSHVYWYRQLPEEGLKFMVYLQKENIIDESGMPKERFSAEFPKEGPSILRIQQVVRGDSAAYFCASSPQESSYNEQFFGPGTRLTVL.

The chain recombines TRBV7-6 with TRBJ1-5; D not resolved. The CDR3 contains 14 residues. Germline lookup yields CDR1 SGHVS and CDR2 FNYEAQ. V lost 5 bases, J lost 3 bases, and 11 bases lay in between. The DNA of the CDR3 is TGTGCCAGCAGCCTCCAGGAAAACAATCAGCCCCAGCATTTT. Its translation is CASSLQENNQPQHF. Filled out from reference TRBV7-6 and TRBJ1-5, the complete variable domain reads GAGVSQSPRYKVTKRGQDVALRCDPISGHVSLYWYRQALGQGPEFLTYFNYEAQQDKSGLPNDRFSAERPEGSISTLTIQRTEQRDSAMYRCASSLQENNQPQHFGDGTRLSIL.

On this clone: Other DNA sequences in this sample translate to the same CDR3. For the CDR3, the DNA is TGTGCCACCAGCAGAGGGCAGGGGGCTGGAGAGCAGTACTTC. This sequence encodes CATSRGQGAGEQYF. The chain couples TRBV15 to TRBJ2-7, with 8 bases that match TRBD1. There are 14 residues in the CDR3. V was pared by 1 base and J by 7 bases, with 6 bases of the junction left unmatched. The V gene's germline CDR1 is LNHNV and CDR2 YYDKDF (reference sequence).

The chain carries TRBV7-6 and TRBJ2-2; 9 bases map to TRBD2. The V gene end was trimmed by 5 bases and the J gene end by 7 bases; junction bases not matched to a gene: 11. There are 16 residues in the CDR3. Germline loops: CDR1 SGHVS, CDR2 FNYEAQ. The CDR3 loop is CASSRPPSGKVGELFF. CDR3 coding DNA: TGTGCCAGCAGCAGACCCCCTAGCGGGAAGGTCGGGGAGCTGTTTTTT. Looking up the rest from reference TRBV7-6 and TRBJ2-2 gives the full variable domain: GAGVSQSPRYKVTKRGQDVALRCDPISGHVSLYWYRQALGQGPEFLTYFNYEAQQDKSGLPNDRFSAERPEGSISTLTIQRTEQRDSAMYRCASSRPPSGKVGELFFGEGSRLTVL.

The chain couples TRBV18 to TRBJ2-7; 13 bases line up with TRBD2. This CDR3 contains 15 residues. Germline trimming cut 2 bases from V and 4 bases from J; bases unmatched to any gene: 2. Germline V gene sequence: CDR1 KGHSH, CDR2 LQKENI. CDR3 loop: CASSPETSGGYEQYF. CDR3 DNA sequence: TGTGCCAGCTCACCAGAGACTAGCGGGGGGTACGAGCAGTACTTC.

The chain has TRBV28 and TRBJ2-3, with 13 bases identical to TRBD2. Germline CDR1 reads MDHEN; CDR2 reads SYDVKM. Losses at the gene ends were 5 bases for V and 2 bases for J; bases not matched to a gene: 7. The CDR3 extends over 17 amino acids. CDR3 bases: TGTGCCAGCAGTCCCGTTGGACTAGCGGGAGCCACAGATACGCAGTATTTT. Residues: CASSPVGLAGATDTQYF.